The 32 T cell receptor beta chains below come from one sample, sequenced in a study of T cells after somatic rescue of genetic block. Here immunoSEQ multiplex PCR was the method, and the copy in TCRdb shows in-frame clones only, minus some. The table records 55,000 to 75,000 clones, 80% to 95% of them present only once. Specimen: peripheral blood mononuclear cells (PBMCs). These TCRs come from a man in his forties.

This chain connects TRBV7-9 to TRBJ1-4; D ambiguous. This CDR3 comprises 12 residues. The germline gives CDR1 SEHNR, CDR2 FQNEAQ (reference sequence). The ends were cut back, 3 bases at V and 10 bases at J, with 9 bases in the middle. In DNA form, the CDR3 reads TGTGCCAGCAGCTTGGCAGACGGAAAACTGTTTTTT. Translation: CASSLADGKLFF.

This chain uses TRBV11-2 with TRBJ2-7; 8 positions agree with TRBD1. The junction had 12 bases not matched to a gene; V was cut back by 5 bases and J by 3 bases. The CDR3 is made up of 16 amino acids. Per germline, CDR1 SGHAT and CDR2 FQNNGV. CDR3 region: CASSQIGQGENYEQYF. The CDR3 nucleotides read TGTGCCAGCAGCCAGATCGGACAGGGCGAGAACTACGAGCAGTACTTC.

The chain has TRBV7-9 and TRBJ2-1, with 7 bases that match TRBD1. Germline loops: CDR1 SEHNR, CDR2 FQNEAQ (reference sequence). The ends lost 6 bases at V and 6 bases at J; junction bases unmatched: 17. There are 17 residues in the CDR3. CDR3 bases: TGTGCCAGCAGACCCCTACCGCATGGACAGGTGGGCAATGAGCAGTTCTTC. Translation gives CASRPLPHGQVGNEQFF.

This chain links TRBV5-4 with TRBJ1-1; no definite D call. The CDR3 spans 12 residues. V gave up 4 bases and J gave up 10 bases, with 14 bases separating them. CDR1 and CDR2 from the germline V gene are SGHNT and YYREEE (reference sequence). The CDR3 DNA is TGTGCCAGCAGCCCCGGCGGCGGACCAGCTTTCTTT. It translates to CASSPGGGPAFF.

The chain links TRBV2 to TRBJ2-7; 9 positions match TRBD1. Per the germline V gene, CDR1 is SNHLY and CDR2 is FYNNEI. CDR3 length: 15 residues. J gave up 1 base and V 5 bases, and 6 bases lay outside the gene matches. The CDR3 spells CASSSSGTGSYEQYF. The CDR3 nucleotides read TGTGCCAGCAGTTCCTCCGGGACAGGGTCCTACGAGCAGTACTTC.

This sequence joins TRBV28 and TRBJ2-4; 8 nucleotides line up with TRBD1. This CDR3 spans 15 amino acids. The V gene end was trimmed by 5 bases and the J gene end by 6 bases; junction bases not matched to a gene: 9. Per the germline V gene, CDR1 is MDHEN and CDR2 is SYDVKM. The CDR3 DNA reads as TGTGCCAGCAGTCTGACAGGGGTTCGTGGAAACATTCAGTACTTC. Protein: CASSLTGVRGNIQYF.

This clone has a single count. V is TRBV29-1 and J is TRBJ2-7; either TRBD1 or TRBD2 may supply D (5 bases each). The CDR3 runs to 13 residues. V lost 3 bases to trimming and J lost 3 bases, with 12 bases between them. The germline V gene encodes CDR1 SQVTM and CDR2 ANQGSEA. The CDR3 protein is CSVEGTVDYEQYF. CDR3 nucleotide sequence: TGCAGCGTTGAGGGGACCGTCGACTACGAGCAGTACTTC.

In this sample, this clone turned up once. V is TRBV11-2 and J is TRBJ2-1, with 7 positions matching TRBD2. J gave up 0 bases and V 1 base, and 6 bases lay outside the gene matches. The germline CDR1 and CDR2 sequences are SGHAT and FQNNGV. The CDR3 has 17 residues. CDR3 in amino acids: CASSLAPSGFSYNEQFF. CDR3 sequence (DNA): TGTGCCAGCAGCTTAGCTCCTAGCGGTTTCTCCTACAATGAGCAGTTCTTC. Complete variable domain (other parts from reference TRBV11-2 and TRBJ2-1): EAGVAQSPRYKIIEKRQSVAFWCNPISGHATLYWYQQILGQGPKLLIQFQNNGVVDDSQLPKDRFSAERLKGVDSTLKIQPAKLEDSAVYLCASSLAPSGFSYNEQFFGPGTRLTVL.

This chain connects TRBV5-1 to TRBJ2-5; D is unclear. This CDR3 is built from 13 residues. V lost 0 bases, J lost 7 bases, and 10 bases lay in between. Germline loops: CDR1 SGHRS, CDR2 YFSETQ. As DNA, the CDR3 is TGCGCCAGCAGCTTGGCCGGTACTGGGACCCAGTACTTC. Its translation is CASSLAGTGTQYF.

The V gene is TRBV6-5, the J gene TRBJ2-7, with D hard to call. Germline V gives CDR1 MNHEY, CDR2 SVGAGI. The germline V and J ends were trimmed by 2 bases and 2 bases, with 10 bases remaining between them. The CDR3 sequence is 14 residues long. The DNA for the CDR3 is TGTGCCAGCAGTTACGTGGCGGCCACCTACGAGCAGTACTTC. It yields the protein CASSYVAATYEQYF.

As DNA, the CDR3 is TGTGCCAGCAGCCTGGCTGGGCGCGGAGAGACCCAGTACTTC. The encoded protein is CASSLAGRGETQYF. The chain links TRBV28 to TRBJ2-5; D remains ambiguous. From germline, CDR1 is MDHEN and CDR2 SYDVKM. Trimming stripped 6 bases from V and 4 bases from J, with 15 bases between. The CDR3 runs to 14 residues.

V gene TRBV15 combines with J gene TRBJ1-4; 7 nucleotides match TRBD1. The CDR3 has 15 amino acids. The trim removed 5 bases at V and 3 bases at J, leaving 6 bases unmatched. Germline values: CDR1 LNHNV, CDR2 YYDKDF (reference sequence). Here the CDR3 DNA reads TGTGCCACCAGCGACGCCGGGACAGCTAATGAAAAACTGTTTTTT. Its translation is CATSDAGTANEKLFF.

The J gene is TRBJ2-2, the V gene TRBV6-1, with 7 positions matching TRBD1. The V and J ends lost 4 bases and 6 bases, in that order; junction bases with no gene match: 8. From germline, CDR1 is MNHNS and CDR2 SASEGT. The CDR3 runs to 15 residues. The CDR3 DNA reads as TGTGCCAGCAGTGTAAGGGGGCTCCTCCCCGGGGAGCTGTTTTTT. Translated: CASSVRGLLPGELFF.

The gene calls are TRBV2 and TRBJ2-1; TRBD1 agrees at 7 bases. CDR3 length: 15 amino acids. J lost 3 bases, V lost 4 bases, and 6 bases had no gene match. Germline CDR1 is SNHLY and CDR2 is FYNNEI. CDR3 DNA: TGTGCCAGCAGTGCTGGACAGGATCTCTACAATGAGCAGTTCTTC. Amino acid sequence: CASSAGQDLYNEQFF.

CDR3 in amino acids: CASSASGSRYNEQFF. Written as DNA, the CDR3 is TGTGCCAGCAGCGCTAGCGGGAGTAGGTACAATGAGCAGTTCTTC. This chain connects TRBV9 to TRBJ2-1; TRBD2 matches at 10 bases. Germline values: CDR1 SGDLS, CDR2 YYNGEE. V dropped 3 bases and J dropped 4; count of bases not matched to a gene: 4. The CDR3 is 15 amino acids.

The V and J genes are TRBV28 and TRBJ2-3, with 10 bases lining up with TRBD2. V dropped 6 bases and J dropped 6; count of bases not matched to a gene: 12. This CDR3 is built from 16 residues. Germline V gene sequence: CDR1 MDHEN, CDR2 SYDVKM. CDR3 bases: TGTGCCAGCAGCGAACAAGCGGGAGGGCTCGAGGATACGCAGTATTTT. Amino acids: CASSEQAGGLEDTQYF.

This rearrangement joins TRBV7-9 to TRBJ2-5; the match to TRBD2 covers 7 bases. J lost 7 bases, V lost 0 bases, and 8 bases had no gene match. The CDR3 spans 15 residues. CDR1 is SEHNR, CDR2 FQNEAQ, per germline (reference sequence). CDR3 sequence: CASSLAASGTGTQYF. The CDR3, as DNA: TGTGCCAGCAGCTTAGCAGCTAGCGGCACGGGGACCCAGTACTTC.

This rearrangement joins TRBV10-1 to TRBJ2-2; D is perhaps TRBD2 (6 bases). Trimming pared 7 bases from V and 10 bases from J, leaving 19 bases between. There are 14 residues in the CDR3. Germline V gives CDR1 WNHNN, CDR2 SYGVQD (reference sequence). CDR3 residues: CASTPGVETAELFF. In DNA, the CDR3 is TGCGCCAGCACTCCGGGAGTTGAGACGGCGGAGCTGTTTTTT.

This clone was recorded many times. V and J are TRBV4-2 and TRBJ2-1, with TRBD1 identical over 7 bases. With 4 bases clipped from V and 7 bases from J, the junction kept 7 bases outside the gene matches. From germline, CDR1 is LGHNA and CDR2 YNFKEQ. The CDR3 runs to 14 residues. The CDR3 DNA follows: TGTGCCAGCAGCCCCCCGCCAGGGGGAAATGAGCAGTTCTTC. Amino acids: CASSPPPGGNEQFF.

This CDR3 is CASSLVVSREKYYGYTF. CDR3 in DNA: TGTGCCAGCAGCTTAGTAGTTAGCAGGGAGAAATACTATGGCTACACCTTC. The chain joins TRBV7-2 to TRBJ1-2; possibly TRBD1 for D (5 bases). The CDR3 is made up of 17 amino acids. Trimming took off 1 base at V and 3 bases at J, with 18 bases between the two ends. The germline CDR1 and CDR2 sequences are SGHTA and FQGNSA.

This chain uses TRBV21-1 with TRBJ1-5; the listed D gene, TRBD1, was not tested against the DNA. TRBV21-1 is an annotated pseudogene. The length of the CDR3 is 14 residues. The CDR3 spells CAKKTGNYWQPQHF. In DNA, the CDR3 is TGTGCCAAAAAAACAGGGAATTACTGGCAGCCCCAGCATTTT.

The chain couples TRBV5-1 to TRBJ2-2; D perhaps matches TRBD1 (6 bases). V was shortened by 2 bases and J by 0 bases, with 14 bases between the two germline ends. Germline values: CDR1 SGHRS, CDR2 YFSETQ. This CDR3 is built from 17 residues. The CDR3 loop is CASSLPGHEPNTGELFF. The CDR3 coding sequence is TGCGCCAGCAGCTTACCGGGACACGAGCCGAACACCGGGGAGCTGTTTTTT.

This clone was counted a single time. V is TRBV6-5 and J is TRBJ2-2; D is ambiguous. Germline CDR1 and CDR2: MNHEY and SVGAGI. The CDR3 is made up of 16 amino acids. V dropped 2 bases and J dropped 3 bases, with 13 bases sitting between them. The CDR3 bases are TGTGCCAGCAGTTACCGGGCAGGAGACCACACCGGGGAGCTGTTTTTT. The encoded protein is CASSYRAGDHTGELFF.

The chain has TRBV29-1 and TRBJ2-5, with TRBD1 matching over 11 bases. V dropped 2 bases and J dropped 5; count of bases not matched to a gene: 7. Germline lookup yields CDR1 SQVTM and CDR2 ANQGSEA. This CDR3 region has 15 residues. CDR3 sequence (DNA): TGCAGCGTTGAACCGGGACAGGGGGGATGGGAGACCCAGTACTTC. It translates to CSVEPGQGGWETQYF.

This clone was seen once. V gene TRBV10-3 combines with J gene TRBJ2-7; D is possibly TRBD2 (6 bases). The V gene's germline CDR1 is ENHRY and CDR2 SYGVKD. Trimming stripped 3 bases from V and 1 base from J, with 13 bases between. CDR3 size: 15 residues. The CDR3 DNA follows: TGTGCCATCAGTGATGGGGGGAGTAAATCCTACGAGCAGTACTTC. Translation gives CAISDGGSKSYEQYF.

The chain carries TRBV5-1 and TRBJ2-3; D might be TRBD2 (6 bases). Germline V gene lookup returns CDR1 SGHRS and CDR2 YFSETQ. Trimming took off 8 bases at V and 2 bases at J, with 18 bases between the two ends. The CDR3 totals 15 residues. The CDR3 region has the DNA TGCGCCAGTACCGGGGACGGGGGAGTCACAGATACGCAGTATTTT. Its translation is CASTGDGGVTDTQYF.

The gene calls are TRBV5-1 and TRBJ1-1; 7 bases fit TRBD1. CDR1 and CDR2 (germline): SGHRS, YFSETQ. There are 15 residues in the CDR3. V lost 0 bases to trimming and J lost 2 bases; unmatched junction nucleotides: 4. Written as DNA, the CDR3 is TGCGCCAGCAGCTTGGGGACAGGTCCCAACACTGAAGCTTTCTTT. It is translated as CASSLGTGPNTEAFF.

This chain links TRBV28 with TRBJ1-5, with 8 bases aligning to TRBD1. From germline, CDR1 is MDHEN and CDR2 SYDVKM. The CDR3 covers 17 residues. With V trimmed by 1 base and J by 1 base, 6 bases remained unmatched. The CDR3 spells CASSLYGRGQSNQPQHF. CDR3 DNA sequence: TGTGCCAGCAGTTTATACGGCAGGGGGCAGAGCAATCAGCCCCAGCATTTT.

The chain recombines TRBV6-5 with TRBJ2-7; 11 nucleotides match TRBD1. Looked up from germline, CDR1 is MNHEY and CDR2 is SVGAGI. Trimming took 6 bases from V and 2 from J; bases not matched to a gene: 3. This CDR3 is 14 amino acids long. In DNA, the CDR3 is TGTGCCAGCAGAGCGGGACAGGGGGCCTACGAGCAGTACTTC. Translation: CASRAGQGAYEQYF.

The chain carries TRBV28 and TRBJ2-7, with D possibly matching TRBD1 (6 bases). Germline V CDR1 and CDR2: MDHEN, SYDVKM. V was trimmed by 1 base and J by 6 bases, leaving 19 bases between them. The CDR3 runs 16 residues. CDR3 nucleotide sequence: TGTGCCAGCAGTTTATTACCCGGGCAGGGGCCAAGCGAGCAGTACTTC. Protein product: CASSLLPGQGPSEQYF.

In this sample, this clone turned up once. The CDR3 loop is CASSLVGLKVSSEQFF. The CDR3 DNA follows: TGTGCCAGCAGCTTAGTTGGTCTCAAAGTGAGTAGCGAGCAGTTCTTC. The chain carries TRBV13 and TRBJ2-1; no clear D. V was cut by 1 base and J by 10 bases, with 20 bases left in between. Looked up from germline, CDR1 is PRHDT and CDR2 is FYEKMQ (reference sequence). The CDR3 loop spans 16 amino acids.

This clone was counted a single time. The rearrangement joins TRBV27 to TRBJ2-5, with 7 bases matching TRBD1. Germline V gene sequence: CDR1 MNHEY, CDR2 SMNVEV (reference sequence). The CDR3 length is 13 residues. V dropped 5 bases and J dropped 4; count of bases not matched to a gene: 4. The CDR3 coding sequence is TGTGCCAGCAGTCCCCGGACAGGAGAGACCCAGTACTTC. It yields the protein CASSPRTGETQYF.